The source of this T cell receptor (beta chain) is a study of T cell responses to AZD1222 COVID-19 vaccine. The germline gives CDR1 MNHEY, CDR2 SVGEGT. This CDR3 region has 17 residues. J gave up 3 bases and V 2 bases, and 12 bases lay outside the gene matches. Libraries were prepared by immunoSEQ multiplex PCR; TCRdb keeps only in-frame clonotypes and omits some of them. The profile covers about 120,000 clones, with roughly 90% appearing a single time and 4.2% taken by the ten largest. The sample was peripheral blood, taken 28 days after the second dose of the MenACWY control vaccine. The clonotype comes from an adult who received the MenACWY meningococcal vaccine as a control. This chain links TRBV6-2 or TRBV6-3 with TRBJ2-5, with 7 bases aligning to TRBD1. In DNA, the CDR3 is TGTGCCAGCAGTTACCCCGGACGTGGGACAGCGAAAGAGACCCAGTACTTC. Encoded protein: CASSYPGRGTAKETQYF.